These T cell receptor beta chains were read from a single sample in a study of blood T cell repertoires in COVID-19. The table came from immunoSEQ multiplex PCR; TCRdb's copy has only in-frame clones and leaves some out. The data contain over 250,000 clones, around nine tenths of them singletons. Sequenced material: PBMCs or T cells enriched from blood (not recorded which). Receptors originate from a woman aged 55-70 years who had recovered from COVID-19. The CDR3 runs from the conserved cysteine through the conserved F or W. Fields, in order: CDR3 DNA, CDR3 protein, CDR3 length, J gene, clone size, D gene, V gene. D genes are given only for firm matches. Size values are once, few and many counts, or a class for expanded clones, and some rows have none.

TGTGCCAGCAGAAATCCGGACAGCCTAGGATATGGCTACACCTTC	CASRNPDSLGYGYTF	15	TRBJ1-2	-	-	TRBV7-9
TGCGCCAGCAGCCAAAAACTAGCGGGAGAGTGGGAGCAGTACTTC	CASSQKLAGEWEQYF	15	TRBJ2-7	-	TRBD2	TRBV5-1
TGTGCCAGCAGCTTAGGAGGGGGATTCCACGAGCAGTACTTC	CASSLGGGFHEQYF	14	TRBJ2-7	once	-	TRBV7-2
TGTGCCAGCAGCTTAAGGGCAGGGAGCAATCAGCCCCAGCATTTT	CASSLRAGSNQPQHF	15	TRBJ1-5	-	-	TRBV11-2
TGTGCCAGCATCCTTGGACAGGGCAATGAAAAACTGTTTTTT	CASILGQGNEKLFF	14	TRBJ1-4	-	TRBD1	TRBV6-5
TGTGCCAGCAGCGACGGGGGAGGCCCCGACCCTGAAGCTTTCTTT	CASSDGGGPDPEAFF	15	TRBJ1-1	few	-	TRBV6-5
TGTGCCAGCAGCTACAGGTATCATCTGGGCACCGGGGAGCTGTTTTTT	CASSYRYHLGTGELFF	16	TRBJ2-2	-	-	TRBV21-1
TGTGCCAGCTCACCACTCATGTCGCAGGGGCCGAGCTCCTATAATTCACCCCTCCACTTT	CASSPLMSQGPSSYNSPLHF	20	TRBJ1-6	-	-	TRBV18
TGTGCCAGCAGCTTAGATCGGTACAATGAGCAGTTCTTC	CASSLDRYNEQFF	13	TRBJ2-1	few	-	TRBV11-2
TGTGCCAGCAGCGCGGGACTAGCGGGTAATTATGAGCAGTTCTTC	CASSAGLAGNYEQFF	15	TRBJ2-1	-	TRBD2	TRBV7-8
TGTGCCAGCAGCTTGGACAGGGTGGATGGCTACACCTTC	CASSLDRVDGYTF	13	TRBJ1-2	once	TRBD1	TRBV28
TGTGCCAGCAGCTTTTACAGGGGTGAGGAAAAACTGTTTTTT	CASSFYRGEEKLFF	14	TRBJ1-4	-	TRBD1	TRBV7-9
TGTGCCAGCAGTTCAGGGGAAGGAAATGGCTACACCTTC	CASSSGEGNGYTF	13	TRBJ1-2	-	-	TRBV28
TGTGCCAGCAGCTTGGCGGGGGTAATATATAATTCACCCCTCCACTTT	CASSLAGVIYNSPLHF	16	TRBJ1-6	-	-	TRBV5-5
TGCGCCAGCAGCGGCCCTACTGAAGCTTTCTTT	CASSGPTEAFF	11	TRBJ1-1	-	-	TRBV5-1
TGTGCCAGCAGCTTAGATCTTTCCGCCGGGGAGCTGTTTTTT	CASSLDLSAGELFF	14	TRBJ2-2	-	-	TRBV11-2
TGTGCCAGCAGCTTTGCCAGGGTAACAAAAGATACGCAGTATTTT	CASSFARVTKDTQYF	15	TRBJ2-3	few	-	TRBV7-9
TGCGCCAGCAGTCCAGGACAGGGGGATCAGCCCCAGCATTTT	CASSPGQGDQPQHF	14	TRBJ1-5	once	TRBD1	TRBV5-1
TGCAGTGCTAGTGGTGATGGCGGGGGGACCACAGATACGCAGTATTTT	CSASGDGGGTTDTQYF	16	TRBJ2-3	once	TRBD2	TRBV20-1
TGCGCCAGCAGCTTGGAAACGGACTATGGCTACACCTTC	CASSLETDYGYTF	13	TRBJ1-2	-	-	TRBV5-1
TGTGCCAGCACCCCCAGGGGAACTGAAGCTTTCTTT	CASTPRGTEAFF	12	TRBJ1-1	-	-	TRBV28
TGCGCCAGCAGTGGACCGAGGATAACAGATACGCAGTATTTT	CASSGPRITDTQYF	14	TRBJ2-3	-	-	TRBV10-1
TGTGCCAGCAGTTTTTCAGGGGTGAGCGAGCAGTACTTC	CASSFSGVSEQYF	13	TRBJ2-7	-	-	TRBV12-3/TRBV12-4
TGTGCCAGCAGCCAATTCACGGGACAGTCAAATTCACCCCTCCACTTT	CASSQFTGQSNSPLHF	16	TRBJ1-6	-	TRBD1	TRBV16
TGCGCCAGCAGCTGGGGGACTCTTGGAAACACCATATATTTT	CASSWGTLGNTIYF	14	TRBJ1-3	once	-	TRBV5-1